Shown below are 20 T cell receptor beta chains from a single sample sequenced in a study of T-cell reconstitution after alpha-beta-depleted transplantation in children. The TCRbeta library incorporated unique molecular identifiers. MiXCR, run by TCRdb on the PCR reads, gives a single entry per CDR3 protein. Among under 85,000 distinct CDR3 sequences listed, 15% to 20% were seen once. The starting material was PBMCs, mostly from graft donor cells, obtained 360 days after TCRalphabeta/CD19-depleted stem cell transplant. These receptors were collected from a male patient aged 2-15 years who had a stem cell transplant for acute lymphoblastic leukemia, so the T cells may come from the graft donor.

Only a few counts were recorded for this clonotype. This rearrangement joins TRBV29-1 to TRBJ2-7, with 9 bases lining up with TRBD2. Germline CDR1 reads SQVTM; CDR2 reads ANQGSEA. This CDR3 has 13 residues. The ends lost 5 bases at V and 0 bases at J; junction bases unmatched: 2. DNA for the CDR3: TGCAGCGTTAGGACTAGCGACTCCTACGAGCAGTACTTC. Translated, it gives CSVRTSDSYEQYF.

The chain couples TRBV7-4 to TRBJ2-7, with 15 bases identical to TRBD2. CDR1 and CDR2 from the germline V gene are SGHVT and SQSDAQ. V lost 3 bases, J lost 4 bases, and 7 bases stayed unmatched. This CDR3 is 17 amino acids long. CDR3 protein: CASSLGLAGGVLYEQYF. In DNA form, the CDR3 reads TGTGCCAGCAGCTTGGGACTAGCGGGAGGTGTATTGTACGAGCAGTACTTC.

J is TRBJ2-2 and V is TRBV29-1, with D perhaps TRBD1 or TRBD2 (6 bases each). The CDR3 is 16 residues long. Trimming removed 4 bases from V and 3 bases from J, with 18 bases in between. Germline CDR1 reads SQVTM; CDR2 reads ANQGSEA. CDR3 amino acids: CSVVSPRGRDTGELFF. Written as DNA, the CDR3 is TGCAGCGTTGTCTCCCCCCGGGGGCGCGACACCGGGGAGCTGTTTTTT.

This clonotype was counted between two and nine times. DNA for the CDR3: TGTGCCACCGGACGGGGACTCGGAGGCGGGTTATACAATGAGCAGTTCTTC. Residues: CATGRGLGGGLYNEQFF. The V call is TRBV24-1, the J call TRBJ2-1, with D possibly being TRBD2 (6 bases). The CDR3 totals 17 residues. Trimming cost V 9 bases and J 4 bases, with 24 bases left between them. From germline, CDR1 is KGHDR and CDR2 SFDVKD.

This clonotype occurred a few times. The CDR3 region is CSARDSSYEQYF. The CDR3 coding sequence is TGCAGTGCTAGAGACAGCTCCTACGAGCAGTACTTC. The chain links TRBV20-1 to TRBJ2-7, with D unresolved. From germline, CDR1 is DFQATT and CDR2 SNEGSKA (reference sequence). The CDR3 is 12 residues long. Trimming pared 0 bases from V and 0 bases from J, leaving 3 bases between.

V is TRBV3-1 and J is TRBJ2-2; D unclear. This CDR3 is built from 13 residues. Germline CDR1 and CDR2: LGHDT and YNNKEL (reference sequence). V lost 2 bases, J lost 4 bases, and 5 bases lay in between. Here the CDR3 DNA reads TGTGCCAGCAGCCAAATAGGCACCGGGGAGCTGTTTTTT. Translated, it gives CASSQIGTGELFF. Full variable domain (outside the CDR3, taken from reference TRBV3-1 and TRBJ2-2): DTAVSQTPKYLVTQMGNDKSIKCEQNLGHDTMYWYKQDSKKFLKIMFSYNNKELIINETVPNRFSPKSPDKAHLNLHINSLELGDSAVYFCASSQIGTGELFFGEGSRLTVL.

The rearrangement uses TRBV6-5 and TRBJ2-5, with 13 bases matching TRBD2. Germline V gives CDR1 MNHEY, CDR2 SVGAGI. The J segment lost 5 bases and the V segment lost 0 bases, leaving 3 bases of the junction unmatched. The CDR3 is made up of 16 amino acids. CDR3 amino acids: CASSYSTSGRLETQYF. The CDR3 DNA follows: TGTGCCAGCAGTTACTCGACTAGCGGGAGGCTTGAGACCCAGTACTTC.

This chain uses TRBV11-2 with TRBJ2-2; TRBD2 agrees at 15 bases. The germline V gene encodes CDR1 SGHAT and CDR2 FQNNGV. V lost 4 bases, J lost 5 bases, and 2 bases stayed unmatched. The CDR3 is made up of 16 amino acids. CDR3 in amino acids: CASSWGLAGGTGELFF. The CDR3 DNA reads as TGTGCCAGCAGCTGGGGACTAGCGGGAGGAACCGGGGAGCTGTTTTTT.

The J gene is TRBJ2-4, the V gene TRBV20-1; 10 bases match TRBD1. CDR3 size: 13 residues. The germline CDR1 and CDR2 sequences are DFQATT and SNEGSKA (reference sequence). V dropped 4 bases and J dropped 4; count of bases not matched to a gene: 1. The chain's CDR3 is CSAKGQGKNIQYF. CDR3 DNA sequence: TGCAGTGCTAAGGGACAGGGGAAAAACATTCAGTACTTC.

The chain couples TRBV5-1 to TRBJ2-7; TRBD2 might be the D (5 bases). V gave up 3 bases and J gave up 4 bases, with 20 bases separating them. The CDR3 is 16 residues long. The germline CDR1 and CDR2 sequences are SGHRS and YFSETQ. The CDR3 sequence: CASSYTVASRNYEQYF. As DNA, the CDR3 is TGCGCCAGCAGCTACACGGTGGCTAGCAGGAATTACGAGCAGTACTTC.

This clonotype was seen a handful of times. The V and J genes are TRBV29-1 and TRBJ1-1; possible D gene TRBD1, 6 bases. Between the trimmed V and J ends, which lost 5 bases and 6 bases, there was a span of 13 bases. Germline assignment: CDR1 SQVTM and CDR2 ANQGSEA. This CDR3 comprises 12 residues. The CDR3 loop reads CSVPKAGAEAFF. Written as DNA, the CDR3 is TGCAGCGTTCCTAAGGCAGGGGCTGAAGCTTTCTTT.

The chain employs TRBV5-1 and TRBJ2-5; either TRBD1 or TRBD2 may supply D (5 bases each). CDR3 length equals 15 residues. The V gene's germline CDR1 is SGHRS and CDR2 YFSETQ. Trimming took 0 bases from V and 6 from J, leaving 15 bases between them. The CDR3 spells CASSLVTGREQTQYF. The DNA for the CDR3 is TGCGCCAGCAGCTTGGTTACAGGCAGGGAGCAGACCCAGTACTTC.

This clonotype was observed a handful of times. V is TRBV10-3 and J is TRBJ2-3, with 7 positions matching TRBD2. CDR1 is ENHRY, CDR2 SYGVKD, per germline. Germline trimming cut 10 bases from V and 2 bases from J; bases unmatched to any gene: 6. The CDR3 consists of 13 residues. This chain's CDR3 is CASRDYDTDTQYF. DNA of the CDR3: TGTGCCAGCCGGGACTATGACACAGATACGCAGTATTTT.

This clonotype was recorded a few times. CDR3 residues: CASSPDWNRAYNEQFF. The DNA for the CDR3 is TGTGCCAGCAGCCCGGACTGGAATCGTGCCTACAATGAGCAGTTCTTC. The V and J genes are TRBV12-3 or TRBV12-4 and TRBJ2-1, with D perhaps matching TRBD2 (5 bases). V was cut by 6 bases and J by 2 bases, with 17 bases left in between. CDR3 length: 16 amino acids.

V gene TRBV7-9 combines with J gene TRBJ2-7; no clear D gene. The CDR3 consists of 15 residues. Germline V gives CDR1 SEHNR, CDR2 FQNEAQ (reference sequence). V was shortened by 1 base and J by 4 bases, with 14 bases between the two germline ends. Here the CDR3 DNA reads TGTGCCAGCAGCTTAGGAGCCTATGAAGGGTACGAGCAGTACTTC. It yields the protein CASSLGAYEGYEQYF. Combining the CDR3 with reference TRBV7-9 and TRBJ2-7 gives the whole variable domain DTGVSQNPRHKITKRGQNVTFRCDPISEHNRLYWYRQTLGQGPEFLTYFQNEAQLEKSRLLSDRFSAERPKGSFSTLEIQRTEQGDSAMYLCASSLGAYEGYEQYFGPGTRLTVT.

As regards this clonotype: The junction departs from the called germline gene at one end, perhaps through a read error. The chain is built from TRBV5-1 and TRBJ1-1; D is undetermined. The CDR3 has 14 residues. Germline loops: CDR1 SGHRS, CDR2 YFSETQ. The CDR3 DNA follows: TGCGCGAGCAGCTTAGAGCAGGAGAACACTGAAGTTTTCTTT. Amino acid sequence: CASSLEQENTEVFF.

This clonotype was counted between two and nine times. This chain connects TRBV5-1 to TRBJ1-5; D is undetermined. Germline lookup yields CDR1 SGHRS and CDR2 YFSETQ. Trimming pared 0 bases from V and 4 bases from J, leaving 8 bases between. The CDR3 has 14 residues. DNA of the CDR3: TGCGCCAGCAGCTTGGCGGCCGATAATCAGCCCCAGCATTTT. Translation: CASSLAADNQPQHF.

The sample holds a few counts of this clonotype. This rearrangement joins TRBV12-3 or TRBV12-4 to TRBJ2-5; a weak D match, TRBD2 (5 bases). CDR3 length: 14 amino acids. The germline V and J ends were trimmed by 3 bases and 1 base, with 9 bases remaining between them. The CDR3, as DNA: TGTGCCAGCAGTTTTTGGGGAGCCCAAGAGACCCAGTACTTC. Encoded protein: CASSFWGAQETQYF.

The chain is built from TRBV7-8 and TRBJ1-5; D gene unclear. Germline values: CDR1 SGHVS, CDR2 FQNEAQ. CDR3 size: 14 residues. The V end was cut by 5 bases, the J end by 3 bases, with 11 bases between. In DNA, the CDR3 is TGTGCCAGCAGCCTCACCGTAGTCAATCAGCCCCAGCATTTT. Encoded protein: CASSLTVVNQPQHF.

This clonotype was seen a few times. This CDR3 is CSARDRSSGNTIYF. DNA for the CDR3: TGCAGTGCTAGAGATCGGAGCTCTGGAAACACCATATATTTT. The chain joins TRBV20-1 to TRBJ1-3; D gene unclear. This CDR3 region has 14 residues. Deletions cut 0 bases from V and 0 bases from J, with 6 bases between. Germline V CDR1 and CDR2: DFQATT, SNEGSKA (reference sequence).